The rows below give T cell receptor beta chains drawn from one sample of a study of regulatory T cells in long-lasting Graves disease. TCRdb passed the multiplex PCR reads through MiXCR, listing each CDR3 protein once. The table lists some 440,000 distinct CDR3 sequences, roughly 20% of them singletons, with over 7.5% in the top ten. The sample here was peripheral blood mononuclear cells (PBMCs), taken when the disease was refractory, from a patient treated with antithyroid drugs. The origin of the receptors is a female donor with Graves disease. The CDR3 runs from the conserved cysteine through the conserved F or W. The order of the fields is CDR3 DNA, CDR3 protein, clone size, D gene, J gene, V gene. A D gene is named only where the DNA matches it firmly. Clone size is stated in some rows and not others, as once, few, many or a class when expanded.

cdr3_nt: TGTGCCATCAGTGAGGGGACAGCCAAGCCAACCTATGGCTACACCTTC; cdr3_aa: CAISEGTAKPTYGYTF; clone_size: many; d_call: TRBD1; j_call: TRBJ1-2; v_call: TRBV10-3
cdr3_nt: TGTGCCAGCAGCCAAGAGGGTGGACCCCTCCACTTT; cdr3_aa: CASSQEGGPLHF; clone_size: many; d_call: .; j_call: TRBJ1-6; v_call: TRBV14
cdr3_nt: TGTGCCAGCAGTTTATTCAGGGCCGGGCGGACTGGAAACACCATATATTTT; cdr3_aa: CASSLFRAGRTGNTIYF; clone_size: .; d_call: .; j_call: TRBJ1-3; v_call: TRBV12-3/TRBV12-4
cdr3_nt: TGTGCCTGGCGGACAGGGGGAATGGTCACCGGGGAGCTGTTTTTT; cdr3_aa: CAWRTGGMVTGELFF; clone_size: few; d_call: TRBD1; j_call: TRBJ2-2; v_call: TRBV30
cdr3_nt: TGCAGCGTAGGTGGGATCTCCTACGAGCAGTACTTC; cdr3_aa: CSVGGISYEQYF; clone_size: .; d_call: .; j_call: TRBJ2-7; v_call: TRBV29-1
cdr3_nt: TGTGCCAGCAGCCCCCGACCGAGCGAAAAAAACATTCAGTACTTC; cdr3_aa: CASSPRPSEKNIQYF; clone_size: many; d_call: .; j_call: TRBJ2-4; v_call: TRBV11-2
cdr3_nt: TGTGCCAGCAGTGAATACGGGTTTCCCGGGGAGCTGTTTTTT; cdr3_aa: CASSEYGFPGELFF; clone_size: many; d_call: .; j_call: TRBJ2-2; v_call: TRBV2
cdr3_nt: TGTGCCAGCAGCCGCAGGGGACAGCCCACCGGGGAGCTGTTTTTT; cdr3_aa: CASSRRGQPTGELFF; clone_size: many; d_call: TRBD1; j_call: TRBJ2-2; v_call: TRBV11-2
cdr3_nt: TGTGCCAGTCGGGCGATAGCGGGAGGAACCTACAATGAGCAGTTCTTC; cdr3_aa: CASRAIAGGTYNEQFF; clone_size: few; d_call: TRBD2; j_call: TRBJ2-1; v_call: TRBV12-3/TRBV12-4
cdr3_nt: TGTGCCAGCAGTTACTCGTCGGGAGGCACTGAAGCTTTCTTT; cdr3_aa: CASSYSSGGTEAFF; clone_size: many; d_call: .; j_call: TRBJ1-1; v_call: TRBV6-5
cdr3_nt: TGTGCCAGCAGCCCGCGGGTCCGGGACACCGGGGAGCTGTTTTTT; cdr3_aa: CASSPRVRDTGELFF; clone_size: many; d_call: .; j_call: TRBJ2-2; v_call: TRBV5-6
cdr3_nt: TGTGCCAGCAGTTACTCGATCCTAGCGGCATCCACAGATACGCAGTATTTT; cdr3_aa: CASSYSILAASTDTQYF; clone_size: .; d_call: TRBD2; j_call: TRBJ2-3; v_call: TRBV6-5
cdr3_nt: TGCAGCGTGGCCGACAGGGTTGGAAACACCATATATTTT; cdr3_aa: CSVADRVGNTIYF; clone_size: few; d_call: TRBD1; j_call: TRBJ1-3; v_call: TRBV29-1
cdr3_nt: TGCAGTGCCTTCCTGGCGGACCCGAACACCGGGGAGCTGTTTTTT; cdr3_aa: CSAFLADPNTGELFF; clone_size: few; d_call: .; j_call: TRBJ2-2; v_call: TRBV20-1
cdr3_nt: TGTGCCAGCAGTATGCGGAACACTGAAGCTTTCTTT; cdr3_aa: CASSMRNTEAFF; clone_size: many; d_call: .; j_call: TRBJ1-1; v_call: TRBV12-3/TRBV12-4
cdr3_nt: TGTGCCAGCAGCTTACAAACTAGCGGCCCTCAAGAGACCCAGTACTTC; cdr3_aa: CASSLQTSGPQETQYF; clone_size: many; d_call: TRBD2; j_call: TRBJ2-5; v_call: TRBV7-8
cdr3_nt: TGTGCCAGCAGTTACCGGGACAGGGGTCCCCAAGAGACCCAGTACTTC; cdr3_aa: CASSYRDRGPQETQYF; clone_size: many; d_call: TRBD1; j_call: TRBJ2-5; v_call: TRBV6-2/TRBV6-3
cdr3_nt: TGTGCCAGCAGCCGGACTAGCGGGAGTCATCGAGATACGCAGTATTTT; cdr3_aa: CASSRTSGSHRDTQYF; clone_size: few; d_call: TRBD2; j_call: TRBJ2-3; v_call: TRBV27
cdr3_nt: TGTGCCAGCAGCCTTCTGGCGATCGGGGAGCTGTTTTTT; cdr3_aa: CASSLLAIGELFF; clone_size: .; d_call: .; j_call: TRBJ2-2; v_call: TRBV14
cdr3_nt: TGTGCCAGCTCAGCAGGGGGAGACGAGCAGTACTTC; cdr3_aa: CASSAGGDEQYF; clone_size: few; d_call: TRBD1; j_call: TRBJ2-7; v_call: TRBV9
cdr3_nt: TGTGCCATCAGGGCGGGGCAGGGGGCTGGTGAAGCTTTCTTT; cdr3_aa: CAIRAGQGAGEAFF; clone_size: many; d_call: TRBD1; j_call: TRBJ1-1; v_call: TRBV10-3
cdr3_nt: TGTGCCAGCAGTTACGGGACAGGGATCTACGAGCAGTACTTC; cdr3_aa: CASSYGTGIYEQYF; clone_size: few; d_call: TRBD1; j_call: TRBJ2-7; v_call: TRBV6-5
cdr3_nt: TGTGCCAGCAGTCCAGGGAGCTCTGGAAACACCATATATTTT; cdr3_aa: CASSPGSSGNTIYF; clone_size: .; d_call: .; j_call: TRBJ1-3; v_call: TRBV7-9
cdr3_nt: TGTGCCAGCAGTTCACCGGACAGGGCCAAAACTGGGGCCAACGTCCTGACTTTC; cdr3_aa: CASSSPDRAKTGANVLTF; clone_size: few; d_call: TRBD1; j_call: TRBJ2-6; v_call: TRBV28
cdr3_nt: TGCGCCAGCAGCCAAGACGTAGCGGGAGCATGGGAGACCCAGTACTTC; cdr3_aa: CASSQDVAGAWETQYF; clone_size: many; d_call: TRBD2; j_call: TRBJ2-5; v_call: TRBV4-1
cdr3_nt: TGTGCCAGCAGCCGCGAGGGGCATAGCTCCTACGAGCAGTACTTC; cdr3_aa: CASSREGHSSYEQYF; clone_size: many; d_call: .; j_call: TRBJ2-7; v_call: TRBV28
cdr3_nt: TGTGCCATCAGGATTTCCGGGACGGACGGCTACGAGCAGTACTTC; cdr3_aa: CAIRISGTDGYEQYF; clone_size: .; d_call: .; j_call: TRBJ2-7; v_call: TRBV10-3
cdr3_nt: TGTGCCATCAAAAGTGACTACTCCTACGAGCAGTACTTC; cdr3_aa: CAIKSDYSYEQYF; clone_size: .; d_call: .; j_call: TRBJ2-7; v_call: TRBV10-3
cdr3_nt: TGCAGTGCTAGAGATCAATCTAGCGGGCAATACGAGCAGTACTTC; cdr3_aa: CSARDQSSGQYEQYF; clone_size: few; d_call: TRBD2; j_call: TRBJ2-7; v_call: TRBV20-1
cdr3_nt: TGTGCCAGCAGAGAGGGACTGAGGAATCAGCCCCAGCATTTT; cdr3_aa: CASREGLRNQPQHF; clone_size: many; d_call: .; j_call: TRBJ1-5; v_call: TRBV28
cdr3_nt: TGTGTCAGTAGTATAGATCGACAGCAGAACTATGGCTACACCTTC; cdr3_aa: CVSSIDRQQNYGYTF; clone_size: .; d_call: .; j_call: TRBJ1-2; v_call: TRBV19
cdr3_nt: TGTGCCAGCAGCCCCACGGGACAGGGGGACCAAGAGACCCAGTACTTC; cdr3_aa: CASSPTGQGDQETQYF; clone_size: many; d_call: TRBD1; j_call: TRBJ2-5; v_call: TRBV28
cdr3_nt: TGTGCCAGCAGTTTTCGGCTAGCGGGAACCCAGGCCTACGAGCAGTACTTC; cdr3_aa: CASSFRLAGTQAYEQYF; clone_size: few; d_call: TRBD2; j_call: TRBJ2-7; v_call: TRBV12-3/TRBV12-4
cdr3_nt: TGCGCCAGCAGCTTCGGAGAGGGGGGCGCAGATACGCAGTATTTT; cdr3_aa: CASSFGEGGADTQYF; clone_size: .; d_call: .; j_call: TRBJ2-3; v_call: TRBV5-1
cdr3_nt: TGTGCCAGCAGTTTAGTAGGGACAGGGGCGGTGATGAACACTGAAGCTTTCTTT; cdr3_aa: CASSLVGTGAVMNTEAFF; clone_size: many; d_call: TRBD1; j_call: TRBJ1-1; v_call: TRBV12-3/TRBV12-4
cdr3_nt: TGCGCCAGCAGCTTTTCTTTAGCGGGGCCGAACACCGGGGAGCTGTTTTTT; cdr3_aa: CASSFSLAGPNTGELFF; clone_size: .; d_call: TRBD2; j_call: TRBJ2-2; v_call: TRBV5-1
cdr3_nt: TGTGCCAGCTCACCACCCGCCAGAAACACTGAAGCTTTCTTT; cdr3_aa: CASSPPARNTEAFF; clone_size: few; d_call: .; j_call: TRBJ1-1; v_call: TRBV18
cdr3_nt: TGTGCCAGTAGCGGTACCGGGACTACCGTAAACATTCAGTACTTC; cdr3_aa: CASSGTGTTVNIQYF; clone_size: few; d_call: TRBD2; j_call: TRBJ2-4; v_call: TRBV19